What follows describes a single T cell receptor beta chain. What it binds is unknown. The assay was immunoSEQ multiplex PCR, and TCRdb's table has in-frame clones only and misses some. The sample carries about 2.3 million clones, more than 80% recorded once. This entry comes from a study of shared clonotypes between healthy human individuals. Study results and limitations: Clonotypes which were not shared had lower generation probabilities than clonotypes that all four donors shared.

The CDR3 runs 13 residues. Trimming took 2 bases from V and 7 from J, leaving 9 bases between them. Germline CDR1 and CDR2: MNHNS and SASEGT. The sample was naive CD4+ T cells from PBMCs. The subset here: CD45RA+ positively selected. This chain links TRBV6-1 with TRBJ1-5; unclear D gene. This receptor was taken from a man younger than 35 in good health. Some clones in this sample may be carry-over from other donors' samples. The CDR3 protein is CASSELYSQPQHF. DNA for the CDR3: TGTGCCAGCAGTGAACTATACAGCCAGCCCCAGCATTTT.